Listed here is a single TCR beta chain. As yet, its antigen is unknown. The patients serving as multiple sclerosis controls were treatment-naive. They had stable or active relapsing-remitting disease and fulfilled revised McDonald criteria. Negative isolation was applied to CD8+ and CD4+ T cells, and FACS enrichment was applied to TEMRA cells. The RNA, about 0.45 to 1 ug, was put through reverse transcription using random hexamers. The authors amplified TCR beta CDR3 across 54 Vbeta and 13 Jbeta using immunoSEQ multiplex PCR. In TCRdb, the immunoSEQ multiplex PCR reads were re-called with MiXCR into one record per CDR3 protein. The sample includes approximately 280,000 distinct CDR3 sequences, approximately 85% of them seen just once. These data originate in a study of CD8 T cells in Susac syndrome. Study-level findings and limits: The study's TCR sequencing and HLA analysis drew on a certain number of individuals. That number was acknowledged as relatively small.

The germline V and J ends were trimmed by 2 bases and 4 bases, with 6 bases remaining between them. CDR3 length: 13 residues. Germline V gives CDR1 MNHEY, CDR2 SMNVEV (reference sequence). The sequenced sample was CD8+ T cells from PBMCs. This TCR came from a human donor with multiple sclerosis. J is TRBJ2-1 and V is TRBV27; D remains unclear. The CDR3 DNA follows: TGTGCCAGCAGTTTAGGCGAGTACAATGAGCAGTTCTTC. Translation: CASSLGEYNEQFF.